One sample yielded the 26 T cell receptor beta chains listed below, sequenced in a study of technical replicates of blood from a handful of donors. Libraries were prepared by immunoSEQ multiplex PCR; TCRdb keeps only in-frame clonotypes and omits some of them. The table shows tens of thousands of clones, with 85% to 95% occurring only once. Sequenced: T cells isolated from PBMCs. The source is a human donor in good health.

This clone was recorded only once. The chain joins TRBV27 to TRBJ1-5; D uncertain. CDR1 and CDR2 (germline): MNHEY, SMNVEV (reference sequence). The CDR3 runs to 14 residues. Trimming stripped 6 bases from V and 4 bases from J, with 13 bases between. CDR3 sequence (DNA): TGTGCCAGCAGCAGTTATCGGGGTAATCAGCCCCAGCATTTT. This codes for CASSSYRGNQPQHF.

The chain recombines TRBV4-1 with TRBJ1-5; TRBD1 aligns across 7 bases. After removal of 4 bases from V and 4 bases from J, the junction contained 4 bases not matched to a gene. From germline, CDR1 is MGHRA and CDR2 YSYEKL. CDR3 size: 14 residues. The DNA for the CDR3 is TGCGCCAGCAGCCCCCAACAGGGGAATCAGCCCCAGCATTTT. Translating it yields CASSPQQGNQPQHF.

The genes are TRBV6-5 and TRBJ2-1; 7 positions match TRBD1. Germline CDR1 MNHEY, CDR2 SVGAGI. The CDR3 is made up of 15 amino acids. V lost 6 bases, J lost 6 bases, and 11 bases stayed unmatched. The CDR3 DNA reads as TGTGCCAGCAGACCCACCGGGACAGTTACCAATGAGCAGTTCTTC. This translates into CASRPTGTVTNEQFF.

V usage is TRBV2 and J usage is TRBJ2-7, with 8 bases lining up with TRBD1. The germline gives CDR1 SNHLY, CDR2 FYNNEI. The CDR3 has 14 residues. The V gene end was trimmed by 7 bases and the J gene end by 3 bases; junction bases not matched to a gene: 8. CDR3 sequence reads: CASMSGQVFYEQYF. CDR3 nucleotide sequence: TGTGCCAGCATGTCGGGACAGGTATTCTACGAGCAGTACTTC.

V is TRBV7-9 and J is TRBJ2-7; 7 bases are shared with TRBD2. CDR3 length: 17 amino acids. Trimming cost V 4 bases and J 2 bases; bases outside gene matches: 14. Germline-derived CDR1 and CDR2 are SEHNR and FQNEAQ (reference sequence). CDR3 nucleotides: TGTGCCAGCAGCTCCCAACGGACTAGGCCCCCTACCTACGAGCAGTACTTC. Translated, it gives CASSSQRTRPPTYEQYF.

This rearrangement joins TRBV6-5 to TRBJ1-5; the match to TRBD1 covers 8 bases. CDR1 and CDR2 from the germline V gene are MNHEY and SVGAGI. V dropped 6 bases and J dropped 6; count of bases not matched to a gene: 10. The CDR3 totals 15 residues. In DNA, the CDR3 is TGTGCCAGCAGGTCAGGACAGGGCGCTAGTCAGCCCCAGCATTTT. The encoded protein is CASRSGQGASQPQHF.

In nucleotides, the CDR3 is TGTGCCAGCAGCTTAGCGGGGAGGGGGGTCGAGCAGTACTTC. This encodes CASSLAGRGVEQYF. This chain uses TRBV7-2 with TRBJ2-7, with TRBD2 as a possible D gene (7 bases). Trimming shortened V by 0 bases and J by 6 bases, and 12 bases separated the two germline ends. Germline CDR1 SGHTA, CDR2 FQGNSA. The CDR3 is 14 amino acids.

The CDR3, as DNA: TGTGCCAGCAGTGAAGCGTTACAGGGGGCGTACGAGCAGTACTTC. Translation gives CASSEALQGAYEQYF. This chain uses TRBV2 with TRBJ2-7, with 9 nucleotides matching TRBD1. The CDR3 contains 15 residues. V lost 0 bases to trimming and J lost 4 bases; unmatched junction nucleotides: 4. From germline, CDR1 is SNHLY and CDR2 FYNNEI.

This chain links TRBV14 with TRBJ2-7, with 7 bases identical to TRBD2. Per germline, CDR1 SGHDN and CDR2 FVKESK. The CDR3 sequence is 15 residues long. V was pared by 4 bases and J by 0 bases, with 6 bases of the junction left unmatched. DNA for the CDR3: TGTGCCAGCAGCCTCCTAGCGGATAGCTCCTACGAGCAGTACTTC. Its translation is CASSLLADSSYEQYF.

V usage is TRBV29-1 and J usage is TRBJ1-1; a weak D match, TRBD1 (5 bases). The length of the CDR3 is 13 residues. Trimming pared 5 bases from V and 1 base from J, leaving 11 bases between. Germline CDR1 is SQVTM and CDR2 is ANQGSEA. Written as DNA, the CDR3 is TGCAGCGTTCGGGGGTGGGGGAACACTGAAGCTTTCTTT. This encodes CSVRGWGNTEAFF.

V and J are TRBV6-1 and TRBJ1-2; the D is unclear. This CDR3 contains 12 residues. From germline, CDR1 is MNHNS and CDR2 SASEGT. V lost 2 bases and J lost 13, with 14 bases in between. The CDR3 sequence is CASSERALAVTF. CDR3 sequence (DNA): TGTGCCAGCAGTGAAAGAGCCTTAGCAGTCACCTTC.

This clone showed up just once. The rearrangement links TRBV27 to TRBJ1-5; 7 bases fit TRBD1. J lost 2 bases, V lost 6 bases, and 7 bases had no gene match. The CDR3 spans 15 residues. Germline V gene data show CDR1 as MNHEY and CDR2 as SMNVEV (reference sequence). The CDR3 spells CASRLTGLGNQPQHF. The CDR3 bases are TGTGCCAGCAGGCTGACAGGGCTGGGCAATCAGCCCCAGCATTTT.

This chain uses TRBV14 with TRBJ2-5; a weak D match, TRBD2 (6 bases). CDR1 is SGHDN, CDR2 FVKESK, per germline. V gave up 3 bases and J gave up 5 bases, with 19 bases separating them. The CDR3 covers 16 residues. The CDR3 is CASSQLLDGAGETQYF. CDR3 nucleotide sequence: TGTGCCAGCAGCCAGCTGCTGGATGGGGCGGGGGAGACCCAGTACTTC.

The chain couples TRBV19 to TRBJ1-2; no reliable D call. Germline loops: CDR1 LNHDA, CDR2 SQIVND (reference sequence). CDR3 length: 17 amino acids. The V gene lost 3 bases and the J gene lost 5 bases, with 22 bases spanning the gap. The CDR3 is CASSIRGSGNGLYGYTF. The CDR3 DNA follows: TGTGCCAGTAGTATTAGAGGGTCGGGGAACGGCCTGTATGGCTACACCTTC. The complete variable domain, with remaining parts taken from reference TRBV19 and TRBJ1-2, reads DGGITQSPKYLFRKEGQNVTLSCEQNLNHDAMYWYRQDPGQGLRLIYYSQIVNDFQKGDIAEGYSVSREKKESFPLTVTSAQKNPTAFYLCASSIRGSGNGLYGYTFGSGTRLTVV.

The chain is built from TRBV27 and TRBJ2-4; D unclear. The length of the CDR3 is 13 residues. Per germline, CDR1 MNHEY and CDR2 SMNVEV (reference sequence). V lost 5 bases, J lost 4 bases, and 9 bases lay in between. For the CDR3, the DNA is TGTGCCAGCAGTACAGATTGGAAAAACATTCAGTACTTC. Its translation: CASSTDWKNIQYF.

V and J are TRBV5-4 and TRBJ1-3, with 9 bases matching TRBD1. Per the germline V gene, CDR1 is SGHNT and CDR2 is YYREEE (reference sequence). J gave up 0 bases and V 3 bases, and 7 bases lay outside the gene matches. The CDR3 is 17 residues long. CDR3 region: CASSWGRDRASGNTIYF. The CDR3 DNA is TGTGCCAGCAGCTGGGGACGGGACAGGGCCTCTGGAAACACCATATATTTT.

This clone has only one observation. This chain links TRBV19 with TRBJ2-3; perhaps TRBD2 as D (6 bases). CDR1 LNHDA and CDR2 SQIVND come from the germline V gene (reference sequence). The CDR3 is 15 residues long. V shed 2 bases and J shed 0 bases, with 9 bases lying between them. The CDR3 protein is CASSIRSGSTDTQYF. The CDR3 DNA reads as TGTGCCAGTAGTATAAGAAGCGGGAGCACAGATACGCAGTATTTT. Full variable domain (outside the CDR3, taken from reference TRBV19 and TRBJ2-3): DGGITQSPKYLFRKEGQNVTLSCEQNLNHDAMYWYRQDPGQGLRLIYYSQIVNDFQKGDIAEGYSVSREKKESFPLTVTSAQKNPTAFYLCASSIRSGSTDTQYFGPGTRLTVL.

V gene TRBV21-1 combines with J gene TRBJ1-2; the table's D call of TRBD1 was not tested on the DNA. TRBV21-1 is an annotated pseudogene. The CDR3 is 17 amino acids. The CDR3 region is CASSKYCAGGVVYGYTF. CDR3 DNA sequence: TGTGCCAGCAGCAAATATTGCGCAGGGGGCGTGGTCTATGGCTACACCTTC.

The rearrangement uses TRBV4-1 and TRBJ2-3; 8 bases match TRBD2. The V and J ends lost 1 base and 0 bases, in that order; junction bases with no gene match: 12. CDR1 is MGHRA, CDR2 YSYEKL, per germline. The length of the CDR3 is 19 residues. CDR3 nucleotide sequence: TGCGCCAGCAGCCAAGGCCGACTGAAGCGGGAGCTAAGCACAGATACGCAGTATTTT. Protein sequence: CASSQGRLKRELSTDTQYF.

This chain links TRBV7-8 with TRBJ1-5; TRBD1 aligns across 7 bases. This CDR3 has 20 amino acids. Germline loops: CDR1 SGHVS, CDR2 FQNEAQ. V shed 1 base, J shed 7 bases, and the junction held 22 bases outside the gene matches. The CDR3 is CASSLGSPGQTEQRGQPQHF. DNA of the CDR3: TGTGCCAGCAGCTTAGGCTCACCGGGACAGACCGAACAAAGGGGCCAGCCCCAGCATTTT.

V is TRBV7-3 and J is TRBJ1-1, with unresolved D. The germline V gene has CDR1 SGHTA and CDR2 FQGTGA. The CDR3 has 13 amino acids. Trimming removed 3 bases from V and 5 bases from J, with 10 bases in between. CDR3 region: CASSFSLDTEAFF. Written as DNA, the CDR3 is TGTGCCAGCAGCTTTTCACTTGATACTGAAGCTTTCTTT.

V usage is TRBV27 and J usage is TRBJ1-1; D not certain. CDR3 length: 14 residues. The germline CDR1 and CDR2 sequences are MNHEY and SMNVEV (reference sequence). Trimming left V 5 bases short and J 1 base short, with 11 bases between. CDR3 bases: TGTGCCAGCAGTCAGACACGTCCGAACACTGAAGCTTTCTTT. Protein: CASSQTRPNTEAFF.

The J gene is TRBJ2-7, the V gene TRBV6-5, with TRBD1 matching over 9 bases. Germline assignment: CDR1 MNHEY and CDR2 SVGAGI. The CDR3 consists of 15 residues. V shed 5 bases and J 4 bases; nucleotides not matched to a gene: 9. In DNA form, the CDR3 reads TGTGCCAGCAGTCCCCCCGGGACAGGGCTTTACGAGCAGTACTTC. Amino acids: CASSPPGTGLYEQYF.

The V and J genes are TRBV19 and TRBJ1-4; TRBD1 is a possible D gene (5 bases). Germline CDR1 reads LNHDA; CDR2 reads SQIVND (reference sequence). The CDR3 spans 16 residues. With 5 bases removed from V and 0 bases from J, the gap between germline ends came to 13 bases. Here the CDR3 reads CASSGPGFATNEKLFF. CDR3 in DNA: TGTGCCAGTAGTGGCCCAGGGTTTGCAACTAATGAAAAACTGTTTTTT.

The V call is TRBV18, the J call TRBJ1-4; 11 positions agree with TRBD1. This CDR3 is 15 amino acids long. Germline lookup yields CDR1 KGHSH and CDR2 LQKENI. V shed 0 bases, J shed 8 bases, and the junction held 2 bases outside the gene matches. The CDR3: CASSPPGQGGEKLFF. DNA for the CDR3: TGTGCCAGCTCACCACCGGGACAGGGGGGAGAAAAACTGTTTTTT.

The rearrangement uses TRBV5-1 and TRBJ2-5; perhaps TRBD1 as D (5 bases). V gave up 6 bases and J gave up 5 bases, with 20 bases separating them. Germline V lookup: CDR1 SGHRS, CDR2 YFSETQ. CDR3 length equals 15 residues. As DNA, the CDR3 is TGCGCCAGCAACCGATGGGCAGGGCTAGGGGAGACCCAGTACTTC. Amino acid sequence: CASNRWAGLGETQYF.